These T cell receptor beta chains were read from a single sample in a study of blood T cell repertoires in COVID-19. Profiling relied on immunoSEQ multiplex PCR, and the TCRdb table lists in-frame clones only, not all of them. Counted here are a few hundred thousand clones, more than 75% occurring once; the ten biggest clones make up roughly 1.2%. The specimen was peripheral blood. These receptors were taken from a human donor with acute or convalescent COVID-19. The donor label of this sample is uncertain. Each CDR3 is given with its conserved first and last residue. The D gene is left open where the match is weak. A clone size is listed for some rows: how often the clone was seen (once, few, many), or a class if it is expanded.

v_call,j_call,clone_size,d_call,cdr3_nt,cdr3_aa
TRBV6-5,TRBJ1-2,.,TRBD1,TGTGCCAGCAGTTACTGGGGGTCAACAGGGGACTATGGCTACACCTTC,CASSYWGSTGDYGYTF
TRBV30,TRBJ1-6,.,.,TGTGCCTGGAGTGCGAATTCACCCCTCCACTTT,CAWSANSPLHF
TRBV11-3,TRBJ2-2,.,.,TGTGCCAGCAGAGCGACAGCTAACACCGGGGAGCTGTTTTTT,CASRATANTGELFF
TRBV10-1,TRBJ2-1,.,TRBD2,TGCGCCAGCAGTGAATGGGAGGGATCCTACAATGAGCAGTTCTTC,CASSEWEGSYNEQFF
TRBV5-5,TRBJ1-1,.,TRBD1,TGTGCCAGCAGCTTGAGGGGACAGGCTCTAAACGGGCCTTACACTGAAGCTTTCTTT,CASSLRGQALNGPYTEAFF
TRBV19,TRBJ1-2,.,.,TGTGCCAGTAGTAGACCAGGGGACCTTAACTATGGCTACACCTTC,CASSRPGDLNYGYTF
TRBV27,TRBJ2-2,.,.,TGTGCCAGCAGTTTATCTAGCACCGGGGAGCTGTTTTTT,CASSLSSTGELFF
TRBV7-9,TRBJ1-1,many,.,TGTGCCAGCAGCGTACTACAGGCGAACACTGAAGCTTTCTTT,CASSVLQANTEAFF
TRBV7-8,TRBJ2-1,.,TRBD2,TGTGCCAGCAGCTCTACTAGCGGGAGGGTGGAGGAGCAGTTCTTC,CASSSTSGRVEEQFF
TRBV5-5,TRBJ2-7,.,.,TGTGCCAGCAGCTTGGATAGATACGAGCAGTACTTC,CASSLDRYEQYF
TRBV2,TRBJ1-2,few,TRBD1,TGTGCCAGCAGTGGACAGGGTACGGGCTATGGCTACACCTTC,CASSGQGTGYGYTF
TRBV5-1,TRBJ2-3,.,TRBD2,TGCGCCAGCAGCTTCGGGGCGGGAGGGCCAGGAACAGATACGCAGTATTTT,CASSFGAGGPGTDTQYF
TRBV18,TRBJ2-2,.,.,TGTGCCAGCTCACGGCTGATGGCGGGACAGTCGAACACCGGGGAGCTGTTTTTT,CASSRLMAGQSNTGELFF
TRBV2,TRBJ1-2,.,.,TGTGCCAGCAGTGATGATGGGGCGGGGTATGGCTACACCTTC,CASSDDGAGYGYTF
TRBV6-5,TRBJ2-7,.,TRBD1,TGTGCCAGCAGAATGCCGGGACAGATTTTTGACGAGCAGTACTTC,CASRMPGQIFDEQYF
TRBV11-2,TRBJ1-2,.,TRBD1,TGTGCCAGCAGCTTAAGTCTGGGACAGGGGCATGGCTACACCTTC,CASSLSLGQGHGYTF
TRBV9,TRBJ2-1,.,.,TGTGCCAGCAGCCTCAGGGGCGATAGCCCTTCCTACAATGAGCAGTTCTTC,CASSLRGDSPSYNEQFF
TRBV6-5,TRBJ1-6,.,TRBD1,TGTGCCAGCAGTACCGGGACAGTTTATAATTCACCCCTCCACTTT,CASSTGTVYNSPLHF
TRBV3-1/TRBV3-2,TRBJ1-2,.,.,TGTGCCAGCAGCCAAGGAGCCCTCTATGGCTACACCTTC,CASSQGALYGYTF
TRBV18,TRBJ1-4,once,.,TGTGCCAGCTCTCCGTCGAGTGGTACTAATGAAAAACTGTTTTTT,CASSPSSGTNEKLFF
TRBV29-1,TRBJ2-1,.,.,TGCAGCGTTCTCCGGGACTCAAGCTCCTACAATGAGCAGTTCTTC,CSVLRDSSSYNEQFF
TRBV4-1,TRBJ1-2,few,.,TGCGCCAGCAGCCAAGGAGTCAGGGTTCCCTATGGCTACACCTTC,CASSQGVRVPYGYTF
TRBV20-1,TRBJ2-4,few,.,TGCAGTGCGAGTACGGGACACAAAAACATTCAGTACTTC,CSASTGHKNIQYF
TRBV19,TRBJ2-2,.,.,TGTGCCAGTAGTATGGGGGGAAGCACCGGGGAGCTGTTTTTT,CASSMGGSTGELFF
TRBV15,TRBJ2-7,.,TRBD1,TGTGCCACCAGCAGGGAATCCGGGACAGGGTGGCCCTACGAGCAGTACTTC,CATSRESGTGWPYEQYF
TRBV10-3,TRBJ2-3,.,TRBD2,TGTGCCATCAGTGACCCAGCGGGAGCTGGCGATACGCAGTATTTT,CAISDPAGAGDTQYF
TRBV27,TRBJ1-4,.,TRBD1,TGTGCCAGCAGATCCAGGGGGGTGACTAATGAAAAACTGTTTTTT,CASRSRGVTNEKLFF
TRBV11-3,TRBJ2-1,.,TRBD1,TGTGCCAGCAGCTTAGGGGACAGGGGGCGTGCTGAGCAGTTCTTC,CASSLGDRGRAEQFF